The sample holds many counts of the clone carrying this T cell receptor beta chain. Its antigen is not known. The sample comes from a study of T cells in Graves' hyperthyroidism and ophthalmopathy. Uncontrolled infection, other autoimmune disease, pregnancy and lactation each barred patients from inclusion. Study-level points and caveats: In validation, the model predicted ophthalmopathy. These predictions came a median around 5.9 months before onset.

The CDR3 covers 18 residues. V was trimmed by 3 bases and J by 3 bases, leaving 24 bases between them. Germline values: CDR1 DFQATT, CDR2 SNEGSKA (reference sequence). RNA transcripts provided the source from which TCR beta CDR3 regions were amplified. Initially, a first-round RT-PCR of the TCR CDR3 employed the HTBI primer set. TCRdb itself ran the multiplex PCR reads through MiXCR, one entry per CDR3 protein. The sample contains around 610,000 distinct CDR3 sequences, roughly 14% of which appear only once. This TCR was sampled from a woman in her thirties or forties with Graves' ophthalmopathy. The rearrangement uses TRBV20-1 and TRBJ2-4, with D perhaps assigned TRBD1 or TRBD2 (5 bases each). The sequencing input was blood. CDR3 protein: CSARGLSGLRTVKNIQYF. CDR3 nucleotides: TGCAGTGCTAGGGGGCTAAGCGGCCTCCGGACGGTCAAAAACATTCAGTACTTC.